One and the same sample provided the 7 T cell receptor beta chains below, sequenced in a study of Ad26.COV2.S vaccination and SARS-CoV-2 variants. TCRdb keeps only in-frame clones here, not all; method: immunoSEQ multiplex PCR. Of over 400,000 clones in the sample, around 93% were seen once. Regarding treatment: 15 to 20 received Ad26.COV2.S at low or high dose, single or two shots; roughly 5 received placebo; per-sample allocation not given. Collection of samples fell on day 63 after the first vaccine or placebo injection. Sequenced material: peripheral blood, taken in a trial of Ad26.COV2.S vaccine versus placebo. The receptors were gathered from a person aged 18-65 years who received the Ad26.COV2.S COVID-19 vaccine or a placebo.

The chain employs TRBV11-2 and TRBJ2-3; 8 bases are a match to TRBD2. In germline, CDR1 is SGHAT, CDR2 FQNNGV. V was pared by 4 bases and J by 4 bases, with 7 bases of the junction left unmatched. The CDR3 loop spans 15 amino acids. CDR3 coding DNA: TGTGCCAGCAGCTCTAAGACTAGCGTGGCAGATACGCAGTATTTT. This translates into CASSSKTSVADTQYF.

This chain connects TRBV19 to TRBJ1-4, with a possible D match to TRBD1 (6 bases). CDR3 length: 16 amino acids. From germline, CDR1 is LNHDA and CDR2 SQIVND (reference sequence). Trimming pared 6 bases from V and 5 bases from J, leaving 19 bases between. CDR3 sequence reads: CASSTRQEALNEKLFF. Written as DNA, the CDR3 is TGTGCCAGTAGCACCCGACAGGAGGCCCTCAATGAAAAACTGTTTTTT.

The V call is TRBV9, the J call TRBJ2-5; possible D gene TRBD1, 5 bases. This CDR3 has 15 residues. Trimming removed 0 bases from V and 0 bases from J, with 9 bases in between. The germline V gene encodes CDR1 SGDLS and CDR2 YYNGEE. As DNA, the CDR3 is TGTGCCAGCAGCGTAGTGGGCAGGGACCAAGAGACCCAGTACTTC. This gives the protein CASSVVGRDQETQYF.

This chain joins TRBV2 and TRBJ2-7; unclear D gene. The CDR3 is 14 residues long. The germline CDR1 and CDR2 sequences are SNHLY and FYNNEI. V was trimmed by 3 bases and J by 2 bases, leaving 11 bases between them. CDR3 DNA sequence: TGTGCCAGCAGTGATAATTTACTGCCCTACGAGCAGTACTTC. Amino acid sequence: CASSDNLLPYEQYF.

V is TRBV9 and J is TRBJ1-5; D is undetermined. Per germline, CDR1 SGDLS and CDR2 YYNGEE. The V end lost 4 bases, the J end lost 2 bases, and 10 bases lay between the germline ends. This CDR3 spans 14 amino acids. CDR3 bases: TGTGCCAGCAGCCCCGGGCAAGGCAATCAGCCCCAGCATTTT. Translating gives CASSPGQGNQPQHF.

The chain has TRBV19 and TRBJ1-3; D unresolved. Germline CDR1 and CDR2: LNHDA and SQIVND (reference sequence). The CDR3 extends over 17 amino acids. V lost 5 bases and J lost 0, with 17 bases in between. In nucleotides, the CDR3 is TGTGCCAGTAGTGCCTACTCCCGACTGCGCTCTGGAAACACCATATATTTT. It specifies CASSAYSRLRSGNTIYF.

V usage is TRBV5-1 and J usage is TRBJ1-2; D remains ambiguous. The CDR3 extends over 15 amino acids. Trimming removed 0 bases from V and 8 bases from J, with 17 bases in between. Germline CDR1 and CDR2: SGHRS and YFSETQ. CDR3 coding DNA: TGCGCCAGCAGCTTGGGCTGGACCGACGGGGAGGGCTACACCTTC. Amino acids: CASSLGWTDGEGYTF.